The clone carrying this TCR beta chain was seen a few times. The antigen is undetermined. The data belong to a study of blood T cells in healthy people across ages. Notes on the study in general: TCR beta diversity tracked closely with naive T cell percentage.

The CDR3 is 11 amino acids. CDR1 is SQVTM, CDR2 ANQGSEA, per germline. Using a J-beta primer mix together with a sample-barcoded 5' primer, a second PCR was run for 7 to 11 cycles. TCRdb reprocessed the 5' RACE reads via MiXCR and lists one record per CDR3 protein. Of about 1 million distinct CDR3 sequences detected, under 30% appear once; the ten largest clones hold 0.65% to 0.95%. These sequences were also reported in another study, on T cells of mothers and their children.

This clonotype originated in a girl aged 2 to 9 in good health. What was sequenced was blood. This chain connects TRBV29-1 to TRBJ2-1; D is possibly TRBD1 (6 bases). Matching the DNA end better, TRBJ2-7 makes the J call doubtful. CDR3 sequence: CSVDRGNEQYF. CDR3 bases: TGCAGCGTTGACAGGGGTAACGAGCAGTACTTC.